Below, 26 T cell receptor beta chains from the same sample are listed, as sequenced in a study of OX40 agonist ivuxolimab in advanced cancers. Profiling relied on immunoSEQ multiplex PCR, and the TCRdb table lists in-frame clones only, not all of them. This table holds about 120,000 clones, 80% to 90% found once. The sequencing here drew on CD4+ or CD8+ T cells sorted from blood, taken in a trial of the OX40 agonist ivuxolimab. These receptors were obtained from an adult with an advanced solid tumor such as melanoma, head and neck, liver or kidney cancer.

The V and J genes are TRBV9 and TRBJ2-1; TRBD2 matches at 10 bases. Germline CDR1 SGDLS, CDR2 YYNGEE. This CDR3 is built from 16 residues. J gave up 9 bases and V 0 bases, and 9 bases lay outside the gene matches. CDR3 nucleotide sequence: TGTGCCAGCAGCGTAGGCGTTAGCGGGGGGCCTGGTGAGCAGTTCTTC. Its translation: CASSVGVSGGPGEQFF.

The chain joins TRBV7-2 to TRBJ1-4, with D possibly matching TRBD1 (6 bases). Between the trimmed V and J ends, which lost 5 bases and 7 bases, there was a span of 20 bases. Germline CDR1 and CDR2: SGHTA and FQGNSA. The CDR3 sequence is 16 residues long. CDR3 nucleotide sequence: TGTGCCAGCAGCCCAGGGGCAGGACTAAGGGGTGAAAAACTGTTTTTT. This gives the protein CASSPGAGLRGEKLFF.

The chain joins TRBV6-5 to TRBJ1-2; TRBD1 is a possible D gene (6 bases). The CDR3 loop spans 14 amino acids. V gave up 6 bases and J gave up 5 bases, with 16 bases separating them. The germline CDR1 and CDR2 sequences are MNHEY and SVGAGI. The CDR3 DNA sequence: TGTGCCAGCAGACAAGGACAGTTTTCTTATGGCTACACCTTC. Translated: CASRQGQFSYGYTF.

This rearrangement joins TRBV10-3 to TRBJ2-7; D is tentatively TRBD1 or TRBD2 (5 bases each). In germline, CDR1 is ENHRY, CDR2 SYGVKD. The CDR3 is 16 amino acids. The germline V and J ends were trimmed by 3 bases and 0 bases, with 15 bases remaining between them. The CDR3 nucleotides are TGTGCCATCAGTGACAAAAGGACCGGGGCCTCCTACGAGCAGTACTTC. This translates into CAISDKRTGASYEQYF.

A single count supports this clone. The CDR3 region is CAITSQGAANYGYTF. In nucleotides, the CDR3 is TGTGCCATCACCTCCCAGGGGGCTGCTAACTATGGCTACACCTTC. This chain links TRBV10-3 with TRBJ1-2; TRBD1 aligns across 8 bases. CDR1 is ENHRY and CDR2 is SYGVKD in the germline V gene. The J segment lost 0 bases and the V segment lost 7 bases, leaving 7 bases of the junction unmatched. The CDR3 totals 15 residues.

The chain carries TRBV30 and TRBJ2-7, with 9 bases identical to TRBD1. V shed 2 bases, J shed 5 bases, and the junction held 10 bases outside the gene matches. Looked up from germline, CDR1 is GTSNPN and CDR2 is SVGIG (reference sequence). The CDR3 is made up of 15 amino acids. The CDR3 DNA sequence: TGTGCCTGGAGTCCCGGGACAGGGAGATCTGACGAGCAGTACTTC. It is translated as CAWSPGTGRSDEQYF.

Concerning this clone itself: Other DNA sequences in this specimen translate into the identical CDR3. V gene TRBV10-3 combines with J gene TRBJ2-7; 7 nucleotides line up with TRBD1. The V gene end was trimmed by 8 bases and the J gene end by 2 bases; junction bases not matched to a gene: 3. CDR1 is ENHRY and CDR2 is SYGVKD in the germline V gene. The CDR3 consists of 12 residues. The CDR3 here is CAIRDSAYEQYF. The CDR3, as DNA: TGTGCCATCCGGGACAGTGCCTACGAGCAGTACTTC.

V and J are TRBV5-1 and TRBJ2-7; 9 nucleotides match TRBD1. Trimming cost V 0 bases and J 5 bases; bases outside gene matches: 6. This CDR3 comprises 15 residues. The V gene's germline CDR1 is SGHRS and CDR2 YFSETQ. The CDR3 region is CASSLEQGALHEQYF. DNA of the CDR3: TGCGCCAGCAGCTTGGAACAGGGGGCTTTGCACGAGCAGTACTTC.

This clone has a handful of counts. The chain employs TRBV7-2 and TRBJ1-6; unclear D gene. The CDR3 spans 14 residues. Trimming took off 5 bases at V and 6 bases at J, with 11 bases between the two ends. Germline CDR1 is SGHTA and CDR2 is FQGNSA. CDR3 nucleotides: TGTGCCAGCAGCGCCGACGGGATTAATTCACCCCTCCACTTT. It is translated as CASSADGINSPLHF. Drawing the rest from reference TRBV7-2 and TRBJ1-6, the complete variable domain is GAGVSQSPSNKVTEKGKDVELRCDPISGHTALYWYRQSLGQGLEFLIYFQGNSAPDKSGLPSDRFSAERTGGSVSTLTIQRTQQEDSAVYLCASSADGINSPLHFGNGTRLTVT.

The chain is built from TRBV18 and TRBJ1-1; unclear D gene. The CDR3 sequence is 13 residues long. The V gene's germline CDR1 is KGHSH and CDR2 LQKENI. V was cut by 4 bases and J by 0 bases, with 6 bases left in between. As DNA, the CDR3 is TGTGCCAGCTCACATGGCTTGAACACTGAAGCTTTCTTT. Its translation: CASSHGLNTEAFF.

The chain is built from TRBV28 and TRBJ2-3; TRBD2 agrees at 10 bases. CDR1 is MDHEN and CDR2 is SYDVKM in the germline V gene. This CDR3 region has 16 residues. V dropped 4 bases and J dropped 2; count of bases not matched to a gene: 6. CDR3 loop: CASSSPSGGFTDTQYF. As DNA, the CDR3 is TGTGCCAGCAGTTCTCCTAGCGGGGGTTTCACAGATACGCAGTATTTT.

This chain uses TRBV29-1 with TRBJ2-1; no clear D. This CDR3 spans 13 amino acids. Germline-derived CDR1 and CDR2 are SQVTM and ANQGSEA. With 4 bases removed from V and 2 bases from J, the gap between germline ends came to 9 bases. This chain's CDR3 is CSVGRSPYNEQFF. The CDR3 DNA follows: TGCAGCGTTGGGAGAAGCCCCTACAATGAGCAGTTCTTC.

V usage is TRBV7-2 and J usage is TRBJ2-2; D is uncertain. Germline V gene lookup returns CDR1 SGHTA and CDR2 FQGNSA. The V gene lost 3 bases and the J gene lost 9 bases, with 8 bases spanning the gap. The CDR3 spans 12 residues. This CDR3 reads CASSFYDRELFF. The CDR3 region has the DNA TGTGCCAGCAGCTTTTACGACCGGGAGCTGTTTTTT.

This chain joins TRBV5-4 and TRBJ2-5; TRBD2 is a possible D gene (6 bases). The CDR3 is 14 amino acids. Trimming pared 5 bases from V and 5 bases from J, leaving 16 bases between. Germline V lookup: CDR1 SGHNT, CDR2 YYREEE (reference sequence). The CDR3 loop is CASRSGTDPETQYF. Here the CDR3 DNA reads TGTGCCAGCAGGTCCGGGACTGACCCGGAGACCCAGTACTTC.

The rearrangement uses TRBV7-9 and TRBJ2-3, with a tentative D call TRBD1 (6 bases). The CDR3 length is 11 residues. Germline-derived CDR1 and CDR2 are SEHNR and FQNEAQ (reference sequence). The V end was cut by 11 bases, the J end by 4 bases, with 10 bases between. For the CDR3, the DNA is TGTGCCGGTGGGGGCTCAGATACGCAGTATTTT. Protein product: CAGGGSDTQYF.

In its sample, this clone was seen a few times. The chain recombines TRBV5-4 with TRBJ2-1; 10 bases fit TRBD2. Trimming cost V 0 bases and J 6 bases; bases outside gene matches: 3. Germline V gene sequence: CDR1 SGHNT, CDR2 YYREEE (reference sequence). The CDR3 has 15 residues. CDR3 DNA: TGTGCCAGCAGCTTGGCTAGCGGGGGAGTCAATGAGCAGTTCTTC. It is translated as CASSLASGGVNEQFF.

V gene TRBV5-4 combines with J gene TRBJ2-7, with D possibly TRBD2 on 5 matching bases. The germline gives CDR1 SGHNT, CDR2 YYREEE (reference sequence). The CDR3 covers 13 residues. Between the trimmed V and J ends, which lost 5 bases and 0 bases, there was a span of 9 bases. DNA for the CDR3: TGTGCCAGCAGTTTAACTAGCTCCTACGAGCAGTACTTC. Protein product: CASSLTSSYEQYF.

This clone was counted a single time. V usage is TRBV2 and J usage is TRBJ2-5; TRBD1 aligns across 8 bases. The CDR3 has 14 amino acids. Trimming cost V 2 bases and J 4 bases; bases outside gene matches: 3. Per the germline V gene, CDR1 is SNHLY and CDR2 is FYNNEI. This CDR3 reads CASSEQGAGETQYF. CDR3 nucleotides: TGTGCCAGCAGTGAACAGGGGGCTGGAGAGACCCAGTACTTC.

V usage is TRBV18 and J usage is TRBJ2-5; D gene unclear. Germline CDR1 and CDR2: KGHSH and LQKENI. Trimming pared 4 bases from V and 5 bases from J, leaving 5 bases between. The CDR3 totals 11 residues. The CDR3 nucleotides read TGTGCCAGCTCACGCCAGGAGACCCAGTACTTC. Its protein product is CASSRQETQYF.

CDR3 coding DNA: TGTGCCACCAGCAGAGGAGGTGATGGGGGTAATGAAAAACTGTTTTTT. Its translation is CATSRGGDGGNEKLFF. The chain joins TRBV15 to TRBJ1-4; D might be TRBD1 (5 bases). The germline gives CDR1 LNHNV, CDR2 YYDKDF (reference sequence). The CDR3 totals 16 residues. The V and J ends lost 1 base and 4 bases respectively, with 13 bases between them.

The chain uses TRBV28 and TRBJ1-1; perhaps TRBD1 as D (6 bases). Germline loops: CDR1 MDHEN, CDR2 SYDVKM. Trimming took off 4 bases at V and 1 base at J, with 10 bases between the two ends. CDR3 length: 14 amino acids. CDR3 bases: TGTGCCAGCAGTTCAGGACAGAGGAACACTGAAGCTTTCTTT. Its translation is CASSSGQRNTEAFF.

This chain connects TRBV20-1 to TRBJ2-5, with D perhaps matching TRBD1 (6 bases). TRBJ2-7 explains the end of the DNA better; the J call may be wrong. Germline V gives CDR1 DFQATT, CDR2 SNEGSKA (reference sequence). The CDR3 has 11 residues. The CDR3 sequence: CSAIQGLEQYF. CDR3 bases: TGCAGTGCAATACAGGGTCTCGAGCAGTACTTC.

The chain links TRBV29-1 to TRBJ2-5; TRBD2 matches at 9 bases. J gave up 1 base and V 4 bases, and 7 bases lay outside the gene matches. The CDR3 has 15 residues. Germline CDR1 reads SQVTM; CDR2 reads ANQGSEA. CDR3 sequence reads: CSVGGAGGLQETQYF. CDR3 coding DNA: TGCAGCGTTGGGGGAGCGGGGGGCCTCCAAGAGACCCAGTACTTC.

Only a few counts were recorded for this clone. This chain connects TRBV7-8 to TRBJ2-7; TRBD1 is a possible D gene (6 bases). With 4 bases removed from V and 6 bases from J, the gap between germline ends came to 16 bases. The CDR3 consists of 14 residues. The germline gives CDR1 SGHVS, CDR2 FQNEAQ. This CDR3 reads CASSSIIQGSEQYF. The CDR3 DNA reads TGTGCCAGCAGCTCCATAATACAGGGATCCGAGCAGTACTTC.

J is TRBJ2-4 and V is TRBV28; D is ambiguous. The germline CDR1 and CDR2 sequences are MDHEN and SYDVKM. The CDR3 has 13 residues. V shed 0 bases and J shed 5 bases, with 5 bases lying between them. The CDR3 protein is CASSLWSENIQYF. The CDR3 DNA reads as TGTGCCAGCAGTTTATGGTCAGAAAACATTCAGTACTTC.

V and J are TRBV19 and TRBJ1-1; 7 nucleotides match TRBD1. CDR1 is LNHDA and CDR2 is SQIVND in the germline V gene (reference sequence). After removal of 9 bases from V and 9 bases from J, the junction contained 10 bases not matched to a gene. The CDR3 is made up of 12 amino acids. The CDR3 spells CASSTGWGQAFF. The DNA for the CDR3 is TGTGCCAGCTCGACAGGGTGGGGCCAAGCTTTCTTT.